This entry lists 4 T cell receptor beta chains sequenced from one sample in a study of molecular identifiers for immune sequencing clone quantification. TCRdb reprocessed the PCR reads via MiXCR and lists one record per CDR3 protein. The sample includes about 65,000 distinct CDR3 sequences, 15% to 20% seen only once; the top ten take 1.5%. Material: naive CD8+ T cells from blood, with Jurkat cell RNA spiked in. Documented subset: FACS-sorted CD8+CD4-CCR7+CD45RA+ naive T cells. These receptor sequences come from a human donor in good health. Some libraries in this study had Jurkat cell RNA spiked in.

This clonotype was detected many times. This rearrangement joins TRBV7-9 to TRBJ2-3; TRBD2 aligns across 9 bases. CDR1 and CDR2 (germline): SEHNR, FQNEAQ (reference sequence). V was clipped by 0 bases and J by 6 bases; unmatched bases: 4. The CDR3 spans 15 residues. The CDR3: CASSLATSGSDTQYF. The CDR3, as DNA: TGTGCCAGCAGCTTAGCGACTAGCGGTTCTGATACGCAGTATTTT.

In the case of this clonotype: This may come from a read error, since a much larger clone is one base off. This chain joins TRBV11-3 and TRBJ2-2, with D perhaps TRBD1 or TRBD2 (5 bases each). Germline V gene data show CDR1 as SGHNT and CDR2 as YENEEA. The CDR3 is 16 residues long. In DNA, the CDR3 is TGTGCCAGCAGCTTATGGCGACAGTCGAACACCGGGGAGCCGTTTTTT. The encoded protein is CASSLWRQSNTGEPFF.

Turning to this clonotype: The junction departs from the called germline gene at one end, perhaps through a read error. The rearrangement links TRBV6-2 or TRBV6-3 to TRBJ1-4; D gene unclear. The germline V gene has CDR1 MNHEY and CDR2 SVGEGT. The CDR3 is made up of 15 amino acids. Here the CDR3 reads CASSYRTAINEKLFF. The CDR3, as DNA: TGTGCCAGCAGTTACCGGACCGCAATTAATGAAAAGCTGTTTTTT.

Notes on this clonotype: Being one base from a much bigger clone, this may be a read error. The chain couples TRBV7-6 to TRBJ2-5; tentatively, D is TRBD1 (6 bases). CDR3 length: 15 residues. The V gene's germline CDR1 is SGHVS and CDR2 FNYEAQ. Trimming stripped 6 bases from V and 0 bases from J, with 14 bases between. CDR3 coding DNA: TGTGCCAGCAGTAAGTGGCAGGGGAACCAAGAGACCCAGTACTTC. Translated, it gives CASSKWQGNQETQYF.